This T cell receptor beta chain stems from a study of blood T cell repertoires in COVID-19. Sequenced by immunoSEQ multiplex PCR; TCRdb stores in-frame clones only, minus some. The sample yields roughly 30,000 clones, 80% to 90% seen once. The TCR sequence derives from a human donor in a cohort sampled during active COVID-19. The donor label of this sample is uncertain. Sequenced sample: peripheral blood.

The CDR3 is CASSQEPPTNTGELFF. In nucleotides, the CDR3 is TGCGCCAGCAGCCAAGAACCGCCTACGAACACCGGGGAGCTGTTTTTT. V usage is TRBV4-1 and J usage is TRBJ2-2, with D unclear. This CDR3 is built from 16 residues. Trimming cost V 0 bases and J 0 bases, with 8 bases left between them. The germline gives CDR1 MGHRA, CDR2 YSYEKL.